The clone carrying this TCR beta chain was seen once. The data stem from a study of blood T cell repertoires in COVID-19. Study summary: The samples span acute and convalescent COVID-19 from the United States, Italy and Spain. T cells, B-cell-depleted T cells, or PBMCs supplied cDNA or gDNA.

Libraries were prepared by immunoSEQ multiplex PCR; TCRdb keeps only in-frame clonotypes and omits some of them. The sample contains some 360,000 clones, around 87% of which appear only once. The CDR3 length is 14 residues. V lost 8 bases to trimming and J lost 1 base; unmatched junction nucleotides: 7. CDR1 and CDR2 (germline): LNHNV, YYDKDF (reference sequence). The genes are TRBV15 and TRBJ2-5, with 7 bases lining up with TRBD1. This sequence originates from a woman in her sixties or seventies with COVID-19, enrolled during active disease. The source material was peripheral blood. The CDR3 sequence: CATQGDWVQETQYF. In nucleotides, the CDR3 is TGTGCCACCCAGGGGGATTGGGTCCAAGAGACCCAGTACTTC.